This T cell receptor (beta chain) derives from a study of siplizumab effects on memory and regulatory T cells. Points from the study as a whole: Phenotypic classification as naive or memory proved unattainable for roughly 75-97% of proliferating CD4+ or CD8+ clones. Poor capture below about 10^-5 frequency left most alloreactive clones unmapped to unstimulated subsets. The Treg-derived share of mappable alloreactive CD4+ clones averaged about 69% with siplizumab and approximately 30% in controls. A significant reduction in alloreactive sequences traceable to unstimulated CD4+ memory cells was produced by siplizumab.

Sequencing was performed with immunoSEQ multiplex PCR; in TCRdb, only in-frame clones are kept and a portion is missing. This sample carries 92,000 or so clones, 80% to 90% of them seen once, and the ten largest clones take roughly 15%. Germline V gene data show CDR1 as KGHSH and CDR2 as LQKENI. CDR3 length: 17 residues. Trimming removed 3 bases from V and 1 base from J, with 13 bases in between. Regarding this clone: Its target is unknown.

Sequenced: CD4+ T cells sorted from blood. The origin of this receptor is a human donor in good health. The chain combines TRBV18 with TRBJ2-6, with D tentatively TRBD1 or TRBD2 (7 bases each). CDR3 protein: CASSPRQGGSGANVLTF. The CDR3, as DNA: TGTGCCAGCTCACCCCGACAGGGAGGGTCTGGGGCCAACGTCCTGACTTTC.